The clone carrying this T cell receptor (beta chain) was seen just once. The sample is drawn from a study of blood T cell repertoires in COVID-19. Study in general: COVID-19 samples from acute and convalescent phases originated in the United States, Italy and Spain. Sample material is recorded as cDNA or gDNA derived from T cells, B-cell-depleted T cells, or PBMCs.

Study processing details: Amplification from reference gene primers served as the basis for estimated nucleated cell counts. Using immunoSEQ multiplex PCR, the repertoire was profiled, and TCRdb retains in-frame clones only, with some absent. For V, J and clone size, that table is used; D and trimming come from the DNA. The repertoire consists of roughly 240,000 clones, with about 84% occurring once and the leading ten covering 5.5% to 6.5%. V was clipped by 6 bases and J by 1 base, with 22 bases between them. CDR3 size: 19 residues. Germline-derived CDR1 and CDR2 are LGHDT and YNNKEL (reference sequence).

This rearrangement joins TRBV3-1 (or the pseudogene TRBV3-2) to TRBJ2-6; D gene ambiguous. Sample: peripheral blood. The clonotype comes from a woman aged 80 or over with COVID-19, enrolled during active disease. For the CDR3, the DNA is TGTGCCAGCAGACCTAGACCCCTATCCCAAGAGTCTGGGGCCAACGTCCTGACTTTC. Translating gives CASRPRPLSQESGANVLTF.